By share, the clone carrying this T cell receptor beta chain counts as medium-sized. Its specificity is not known. V gave up 3 bases and J gave up 9 bases; unmatched junction bases: 10. CDR3 size: 16 residues. Germline CDR1 is MGHRA and CDR2 is YSYEKL. The sorted Tregs were CD4+CD25+CD127-/low cells. General observations from the study: Whole repertoires were not studied in the larger cohort, only one V-J beta rearrangement. Tumor memory CD4+ T cell TCR gene usage was found to cluster with blood and lymph node memory CD4+ cells and with lymph node naive CD4+ cells. Tumor Tregs overlapped most with tumor, then blood, naive CD4+ cells.

Constant-region reverse primers amplified full-length variable regions, followed by semi-nested Nested Universal Primer A PCR. TCRdb ran MiXCR on the 5' RACE reads and lists one entry per CDR3 protein. This sample has about 10,000 distinct CDR3 sequences, with 11% to 15% found just once. This clonotype originated in a female donor with breast cancer. The chain is built from TRBV4-1 and TRBJ2-1; 11 bases map to TRBD2. Sequenced input: Tregs sorted from blood. The CDR3 region is CASSHLSGRARGEQFF. As DNA, the CDR3 is TGCGCCAGCAGCCATCTTAGCGGGAGGGCCAGGGGTGAGCAGTTCTTC.